This T cell receptor (beta chain) was recorded in a study of resident and recirculating memory T cells in vitiligo. In the study overall: The samples were homogenized without cell sorting before genomic DNA extraction.

TCRdb's table, derived via immunoSEQ multiplex PCR, lists solely in-frame clones and lacks some. Of approximately 69,000 clones in the sample, roughly nine tenths are singletons; the top ten hold 4.9%. Details on this clone: Its antigen is undetermined.

Points from the study as a whole: No single dominant TCR clone appeared; lesion clonality varied.

Stability required unchanged lesions during the previous 6 months. Patients had received no treatment within the previous three months. The clonotype originates from a male donor with vitiligo. Source material: blood.

The CDR3: CASSPRTGTYEQYF. CDR3 coding DNA: TGTGCCAGCAGTCCCCGGACAGGGACCTACGAGCAGTACTTC. This chain links TRBV28 with TRBJ2-7; 8 bases match TRBD1. The germline CDR1 and CDR2 sequences are MDHEN and SYDVKM. With V trimmed by 5 bases and J by 2 bases, 5 bases remained unmatched. This CDR3 is 14 amino acids long. The full variable domain, with the rest looked up from reference TRBV28 and TRBJ2-7, is DVKVTQSSRYLVKRTGEKVFLECVQDMDHENMFWYRQDPGLGLRLIYFSYDVKMKEKGDIPEGYSVSREKKERFSLILESASTNQTSMYLCASSPRTGTYEQYFGPGTRLTVT.